This T cell receptor beta chain is from a study of T cell repertoires in cytomegalovirus infection. Study-wide background: Based on public TCR beta signatures, there were indications of CMV infection and of a matching HLA type.

V was cut by 4 bases and J by 6 bases, with 9 bases left in between. CDR1 and CDR2 (germline): LNHDA, SQIVND (reference sequence). CDR3 length equals 12 residues. Findings and limits, study-wide: In two of eight donors, the top clonotype was HLA-C-restricted CMV-specific. CMV carriers having the relevant HLA were flagged by cumulative public TCR beta family frequency.

TCRdb reprocessed the reads with MiXCR, giving one entry per CDR3 protein. Seen here are some 680,000 distinct CDR3 sequences, 35% observed once, and the top ten hold roughly 2.9%. The sample holds a few counts of this clonotype. Antigen specificity is unknown. Sequencing input: PBMCs. The sequence came from a human donor in good health (CMV status not recorded). Some clones in this sample may be carry-over from other donors' samples. This chain uses TRBV19 with TRBJ1-1; no firm D call. As DNA, the CDR3 is TGTGCCAGTAGTAGAGGGAAGGCTGAAGCTTTCTTT. Protein sequence: CASSRGKAEAFF.